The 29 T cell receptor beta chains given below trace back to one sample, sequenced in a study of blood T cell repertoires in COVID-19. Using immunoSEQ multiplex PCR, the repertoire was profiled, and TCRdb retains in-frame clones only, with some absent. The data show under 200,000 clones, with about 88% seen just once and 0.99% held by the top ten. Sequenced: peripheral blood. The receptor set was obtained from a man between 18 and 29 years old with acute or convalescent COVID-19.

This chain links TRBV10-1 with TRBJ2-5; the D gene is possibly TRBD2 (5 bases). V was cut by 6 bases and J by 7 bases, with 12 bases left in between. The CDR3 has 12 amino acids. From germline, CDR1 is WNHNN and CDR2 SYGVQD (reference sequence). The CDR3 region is CASSKELGTQYF. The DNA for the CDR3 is TGCGCCAGCAGCAAAGAACTAGGGACCCAGTACTTC.

CDR3 bases: TGTGCCAGCAGTTACACCGGGGTTAATGAAAAACTGTTTTTT. This translates into CASSYTGVNEKLFF. The chain combines TRBV6-6 with TRBJ1-4; D gene unclear. V was clipped by 2 bases and J by 4 bases, with 8 bases between them. The CDR3 is 14 amino acids. The germline V gene has CDR1 MNHNY and CDR2 SVGAGI (reference sequence).

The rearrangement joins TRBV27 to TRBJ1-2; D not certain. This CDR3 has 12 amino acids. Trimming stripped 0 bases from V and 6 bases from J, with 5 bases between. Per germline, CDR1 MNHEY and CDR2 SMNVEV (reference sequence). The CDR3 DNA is TGTGCCAGCAGTTTATCCCAGGATGGCTACACCTTC. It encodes CASSLSQDGYTF.

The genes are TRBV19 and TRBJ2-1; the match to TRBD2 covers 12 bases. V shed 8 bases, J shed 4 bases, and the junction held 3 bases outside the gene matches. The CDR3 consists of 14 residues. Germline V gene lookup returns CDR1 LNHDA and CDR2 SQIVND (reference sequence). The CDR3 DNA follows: TGTGCCAGTTCCGGGACTAGCGGGTACAATGAGCAGTTCTTC. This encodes CASSGTSGYNEQFF.

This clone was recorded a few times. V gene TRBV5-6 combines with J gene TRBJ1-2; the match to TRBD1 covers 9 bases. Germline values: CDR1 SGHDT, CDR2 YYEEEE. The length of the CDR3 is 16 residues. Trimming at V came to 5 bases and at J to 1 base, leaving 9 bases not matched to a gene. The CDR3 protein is CASRVLGQGSNYGYTF. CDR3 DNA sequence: TGTGCCAGCAGGGTCTTGGGACAGGGAAGTAACTATGGCTACACCTTC.

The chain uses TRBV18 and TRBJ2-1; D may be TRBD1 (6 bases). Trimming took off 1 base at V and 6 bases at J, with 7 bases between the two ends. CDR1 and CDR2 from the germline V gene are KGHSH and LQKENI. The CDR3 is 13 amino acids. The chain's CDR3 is CASSPQGVNEQFF. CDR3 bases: TGTGCCAGCTCACCACAGGGGGTCAATGAGCAGTTCTTC.

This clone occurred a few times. The CDR3 bases are TGTGCCAGCAGGGGGGGACAGGACACAGATACGCAGTATTTT. Its protein product is CASRGGQDTDTQYF. The chain recombines TRBV6-6 with TRBJ2-3; 8 positions match TRBD1. In germline, CDR1 is MNHNY, CDR2 SVGAGI (reference sequence). V dropped 6 bases and J dropped 2; count of bases not matched to a gene: 4. CDR3 length: 14 residues.

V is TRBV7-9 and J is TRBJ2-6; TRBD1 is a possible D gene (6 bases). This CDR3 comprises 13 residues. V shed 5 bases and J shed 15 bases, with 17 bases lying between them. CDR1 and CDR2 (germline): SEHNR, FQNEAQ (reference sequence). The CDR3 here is CASSPSPSGDLTF. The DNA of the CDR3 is TGTGCCAGCAGCCCCTCCCCGTCAGGGGACCTGACTTTC.

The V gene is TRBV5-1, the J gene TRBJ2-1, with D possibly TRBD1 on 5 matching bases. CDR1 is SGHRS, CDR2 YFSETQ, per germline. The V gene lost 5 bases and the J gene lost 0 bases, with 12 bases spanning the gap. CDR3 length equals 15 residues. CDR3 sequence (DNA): TGCGCCAGCAGGGATGACAGTAGCTCCTACAATGAGCAGTTCTTC. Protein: CASRDDSSSYNEQFF.

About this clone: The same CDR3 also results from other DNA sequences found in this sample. Here the CDR3 reads CASSIQGSNQPQHF. The CDR3 DNA reads TGTGCCAGTAGTATTCAGGGGTCTAATCAGCCCCAGCATTTT. V is TRBV19 and J is TRBJ1-5, with TRBD1 as a possible D gene (6 bases). CDR1 is LNHDA, CDR2 SQIVND, per germline (reference sequence). V lost 3 bases and J lost 4, with 10 bases in between. The CDR3 extends over 14 amino acids.

The CDR3 DNA follows: TGTGCCAGCAGAACCCTGGAGGGGTACACTGAAGCTTTCTTT. This gives the protein CASRTLEGYTEAFF. The chain recombines TRBV28 with TRBJ1-1; the D gene is possibly TRBD1 (5 bases). Germline lookup yields CDR1 MDHEN and CDR2 SYDVKM. This CDR3 is built from 14 residues. The germline V and J ends were trimmed by 6 bases and 3 bases, with 14 bases remaining between them. Using reference TRBV28 and TRBJ1-1 for the parts outside the CDR3, the full variable domain is DVKVTQSSRYLVKRTGEKVFLECVQDMDHENMFWYRQDPGLGLRLIYFSYDVKMKEKGDIPEGYSVSREKKERFSLILESASTNQTSMYLCASRTLEGYTEAFFGQGTRLTVV.

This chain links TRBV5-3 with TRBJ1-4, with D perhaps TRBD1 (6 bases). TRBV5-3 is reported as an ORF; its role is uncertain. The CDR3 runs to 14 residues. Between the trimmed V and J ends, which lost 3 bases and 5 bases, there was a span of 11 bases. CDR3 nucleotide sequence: TGTGCCAGAAGCTCGGACAGATTCAATGAAAAACTGTTTTTT. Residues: CARSSDRFNEKLFF.

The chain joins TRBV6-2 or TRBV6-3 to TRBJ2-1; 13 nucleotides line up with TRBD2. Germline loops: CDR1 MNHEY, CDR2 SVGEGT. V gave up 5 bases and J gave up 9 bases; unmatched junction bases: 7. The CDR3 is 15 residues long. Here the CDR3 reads CASSRGLAGVGEQFF. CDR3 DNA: TGTGCCAGCAGTCGCGGACTAGCGGGGGTTGGTGAGCAGTTCTTC.

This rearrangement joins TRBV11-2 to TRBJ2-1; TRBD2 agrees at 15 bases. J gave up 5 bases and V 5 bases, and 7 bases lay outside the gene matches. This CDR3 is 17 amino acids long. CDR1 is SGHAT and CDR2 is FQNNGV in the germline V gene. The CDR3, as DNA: TGTGCCAGCAGCACATGGACTAGCGGGGGGGCCAACAATGAGCAGTTCTTC. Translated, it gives CASSTWTSGGANNEQFF.

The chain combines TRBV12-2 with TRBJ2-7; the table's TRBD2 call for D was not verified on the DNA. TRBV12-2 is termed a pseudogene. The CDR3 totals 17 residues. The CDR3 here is CASRSSASSGDSYEQYV. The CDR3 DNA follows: TGTGCAAGTCGCTCCAGTGCGTCGAGCGGGGATTCCTACGAGCAGTACGTC.

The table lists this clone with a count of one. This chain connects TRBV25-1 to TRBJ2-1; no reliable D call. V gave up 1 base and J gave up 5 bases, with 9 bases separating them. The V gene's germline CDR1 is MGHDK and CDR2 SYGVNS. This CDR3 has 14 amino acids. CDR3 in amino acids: CASSESRFDNEQFF. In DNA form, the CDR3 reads TGTGCCAGCAGTGAATCCAGGTTCGACAATGAGCAGTTCTTC. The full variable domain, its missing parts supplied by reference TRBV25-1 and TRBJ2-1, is EADIYQTPRYLVIGTGKKITLECSQTMGHDKMYWYQQDPGMELHLIHYSYGVNSTEKGDLSSESTVSRIRTEHFPLTLESARPSHTSQYLCASSESRFDNEQFFGPGTRLTVL.

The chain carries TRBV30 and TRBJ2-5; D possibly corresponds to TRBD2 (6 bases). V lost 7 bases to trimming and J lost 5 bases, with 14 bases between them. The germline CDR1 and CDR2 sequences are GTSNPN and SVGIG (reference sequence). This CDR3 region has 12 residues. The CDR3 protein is CASQAGWETQYF. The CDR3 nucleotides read TGTGCCTCCCAGGCGGGGTGGGAGACCCAGTACTTC. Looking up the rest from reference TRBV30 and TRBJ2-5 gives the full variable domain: SQTIHQWPATLVQPVGSPLSLECTVEGTSNPNLYWYRQAAGRGLQLLFYSVGIGQISSEVPQNLSASRPQDRQFILSSKKLLLSDSGFYLCASQAGWETQYFGPGTRLLVL.

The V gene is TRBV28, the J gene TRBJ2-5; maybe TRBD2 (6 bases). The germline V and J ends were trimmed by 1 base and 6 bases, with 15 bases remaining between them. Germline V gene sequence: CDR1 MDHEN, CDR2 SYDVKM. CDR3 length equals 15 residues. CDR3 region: CASSLSLAGGKTQYF. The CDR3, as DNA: TGTGCCAGCAGTTTATCGCTAGCTGGGGGGAAGACCCAGTACTTC.

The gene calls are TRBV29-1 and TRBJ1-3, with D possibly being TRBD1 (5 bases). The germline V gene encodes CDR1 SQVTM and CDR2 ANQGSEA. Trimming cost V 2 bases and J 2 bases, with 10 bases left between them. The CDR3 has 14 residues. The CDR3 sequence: CSVEKSRAGNTIYF. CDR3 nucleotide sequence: TGCAGCGTTGAAAAAAGCAGGGCTGGAAACACCATATATTTT.

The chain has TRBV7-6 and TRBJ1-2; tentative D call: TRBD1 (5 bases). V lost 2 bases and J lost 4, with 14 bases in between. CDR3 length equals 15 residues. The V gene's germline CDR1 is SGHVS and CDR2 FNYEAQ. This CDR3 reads CASSLIEDTLYGYTF. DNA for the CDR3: TGTGCCAGCAGCTTAATAGAGGACACCCTCTATGGCTACACCTTC.

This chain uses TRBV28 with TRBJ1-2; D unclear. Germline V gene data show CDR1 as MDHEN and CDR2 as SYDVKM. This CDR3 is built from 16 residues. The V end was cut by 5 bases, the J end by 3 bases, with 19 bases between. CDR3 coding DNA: TGTGCCAGCAGTCCGCGGGGTTCCTTCGCGCACTATGGCTACACCTTC. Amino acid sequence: CASSPRGSFAHYGYTF.

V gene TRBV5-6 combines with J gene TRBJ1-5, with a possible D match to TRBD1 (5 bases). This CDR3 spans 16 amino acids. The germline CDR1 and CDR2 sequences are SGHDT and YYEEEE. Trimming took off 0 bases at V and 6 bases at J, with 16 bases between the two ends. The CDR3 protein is CASSLGVQGGGQPQHF. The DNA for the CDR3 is TGTGCCAGCAGCTTGGGAGTCCAGGGCGGCGGTCAGCCCCAGCATTTT.

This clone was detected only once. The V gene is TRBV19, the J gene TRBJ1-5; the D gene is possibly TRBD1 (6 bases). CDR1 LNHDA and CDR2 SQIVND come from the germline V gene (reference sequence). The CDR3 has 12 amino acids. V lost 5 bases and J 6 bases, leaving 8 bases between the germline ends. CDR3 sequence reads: CASSAGVQPQHF. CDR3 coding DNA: TGTGCCAGTAGTGCAGGGGTTCAGCCCCAGCATTTT.

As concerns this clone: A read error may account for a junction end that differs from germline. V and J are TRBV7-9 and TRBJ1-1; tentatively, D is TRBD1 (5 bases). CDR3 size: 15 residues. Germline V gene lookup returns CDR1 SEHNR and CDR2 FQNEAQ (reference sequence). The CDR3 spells CASRLATGPNTEAFF. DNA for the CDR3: TGTGCCAGCAGATTAGCCACAGGACCGAACACTGAAGCTTTCTTT.

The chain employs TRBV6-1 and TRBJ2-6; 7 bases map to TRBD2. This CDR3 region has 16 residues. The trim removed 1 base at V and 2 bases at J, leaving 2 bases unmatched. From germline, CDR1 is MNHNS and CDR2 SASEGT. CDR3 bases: TGTGCCAGCAGTGAAGAGGCGGGGGCTGGGGCCAACGTCCTGACTTTC. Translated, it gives CASSEEAGAGANVLTF.

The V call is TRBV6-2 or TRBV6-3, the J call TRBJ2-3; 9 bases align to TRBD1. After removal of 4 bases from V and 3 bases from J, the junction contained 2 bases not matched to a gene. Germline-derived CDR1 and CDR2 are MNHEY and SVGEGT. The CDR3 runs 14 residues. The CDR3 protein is CASSSGQGTDTQYF. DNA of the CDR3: TGTGCCAGCAGTTCGGGACAGGGAACAGATACGCAGTATTTT.

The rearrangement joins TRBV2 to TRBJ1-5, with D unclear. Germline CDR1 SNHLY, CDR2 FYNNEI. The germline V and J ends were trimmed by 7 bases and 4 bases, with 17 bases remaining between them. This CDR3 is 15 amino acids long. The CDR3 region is CASTGEPTINQPQHF. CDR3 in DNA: TGTGCCAGCACGGGAGAACCCACAATAAATCAGCCCCAGCATTTT.

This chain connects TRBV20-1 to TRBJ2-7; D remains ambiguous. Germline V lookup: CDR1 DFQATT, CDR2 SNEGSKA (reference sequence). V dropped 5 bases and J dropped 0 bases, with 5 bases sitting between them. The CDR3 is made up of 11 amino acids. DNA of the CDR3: TGCAGTGCTTCGAGCTCCTACGAGCAGTACTTC. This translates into CSASSSYEQYF.

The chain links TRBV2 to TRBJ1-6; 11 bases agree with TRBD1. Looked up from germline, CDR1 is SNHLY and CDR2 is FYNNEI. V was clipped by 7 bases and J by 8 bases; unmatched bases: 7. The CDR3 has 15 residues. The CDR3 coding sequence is TGTGCCAGCAACATACCGGGACAGGGGGATTCACCCCTCCACTTT. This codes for CASNIPGQGDSPLHF. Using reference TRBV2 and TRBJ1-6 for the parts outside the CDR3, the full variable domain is EPEVTQTPSHQVTQMGQEVILRCVPISNHLYFYWYRQILGQKVEFLVSFYNNEISEKSEIFDDQFSVERPDGSNFTLKIRSTKLEDSAMYFCASNIPGQGDSPLHFGNGTRLTVT.